This T cell receptor (beta chain) was documented in a study of CD8 T cells in Susac syndrome (dated by TCRdb to the late 2010s). At the level of the whole study: The study used repertoire sequencing to test whether antigen drove CD8+ T cell activation and differentiation in Susac syndrome. CD8+ T cell repertoire clonality was compared between about a dozen healthy donors, roughly 14 Susac syndrome patients and fewer than 19 multiple sclerosis patients.

Details on this clonotype: The antigen it recognizes is unknown. Base quality data are lacking; no much larger clone is found one base away.

Points the paper makes about the study in general: The TCR sequencing and HLA analysis was acknowledged to have included a relatively small number of individuals.

RNA was extracted using the RNeasy kit, and roughly 0.5 to 1 ug of the RNA was reverse transcribed with random hexamers. TCR beta CDR3 regions were amplified with the immunoSEQ multiplex PCR assay covering 54 Vbeta and 13 Jbeta segments. PCR amplification bias was corrected by using a synthetic template baseline for primer optimization and computational correction. As for how the authors treated the data: Reads were annotated to V, D and J genes according to IMGT and were analyzed with immunoSEQ Analyzer, with only productive sequences retained. Clonality was computed as one minus Shannon entropy normalized by log2 of the number of productive unique sequences. For each patient and control, public and private clones were evaluated within the 100 most prevalent clones. Clones were defined as Susac-specific when absent from the healthy and MS cohorts, from about 970 published viral clones and from other ImmuneACCESS disease sequences. TCRdb itself trimmed the public reads at Q25 with fastp, ran MiXCR and retained productive beta chains. CDR3 protein duplicates are merged, each entry listing the most common genes and DNA. The V and J calls reflect TCRdb's pipeline rather than the authors' work. The table for this sample lists 150,000 to 190,000 distinct CDR3 sequences; 95% to 96% of them were counted only once. The ten largest clones take up 0.13% to 0.15% of the sample.

Peripheral blood CD8+ and CD4+ T cells from healthy donors, Susac syndrome patients and multiple sclerosis patients were profiled by high-throughput TCR beta sequencing. Multiple sclerosis controls were treatment-naive patients with stable or active relapsing-remitting disease fulfilling revised McDonald criteria. Bulk CD8+ and CD4+ T cells were purified magnetically by negative isolation, whereas CD8+ TEMRA cells were enriched by FACS. Blood was drawn into EDTA tubes, processed within 24 hours, and PBMCs were isolated by density gradient centrifugation. PBMCs intended for TCR sequencing were frozen in liquid nitrogen and were later thawed in a 37 degrees C water bath. The sorted or isolated CD4+, CD8+ and CD8+ TEMRA cells had a purity of 90% or higher. V has 7 bases trimmed and J has 4 bases trimmed; junction bases matching no gene number 10. CDR1 and CDR2 were assigned from the germline V gene (reference sequence) as PRHDT and FYEKMQ. From the cysteine through the phenylalanine, the CDR3 covers 15 amino acids. The retained sequence is limited to the CDR3, 45 bases, with the frame set at the first base.

The sample taken for sequencing was CD8+ T cells from PBMCs. The chain couples TRBV13 to TRBJ1-2; 9 middle bases align to TRBD1. The source of this sequence is a human donor with multiple sclerosis. The CDR3 region reads CASTTGQGYTYGYTF. At the DNA level, the sequence is TGTGCCAGCACTACGGGACAGGGATATACCTATGGCTACACCTTC.